This TCR beta chain appears in the sequencing data of a study of cytomegalovirus exposure and HLA in healthy donors (dated by TCRdb to 2015 to 2018). General notes on the study: In an earlier analysis of under 750 of the donors, 250 to 350 Gb of sequence data and some 120 million unique TCR beta sequences from about 179 million T cells were reported. About 300 gigabases of sequencing data and approximately 84 million unique TCR sequences were included in an early release covering 550 to 800 HLA-typed donors. The genetic ancestry cluster associated with self-reported Caucasian donors included over 65% of the roughly 380 genotyped donors. The study was designed to test whether signatures of past pathogen exposure could be identified by cataloging public T cell receptors. The T cell repertoires of roughly 660 subjects were profiled by immunosequencing and related to cytomegalovirus serostatus. In addition to the first cohort of around 670 subjects, a separate validation cohort of approximately 130 different subjects was used. To predict cytomegalovirus infection status, the study combined high-throughput TCR immunosequencing, statistical association of individual TCRs with disease status, and machine learning. To study patterns of TCR occurrence, a later analysis re-analyzed previously published TCR beta repertoires from 666 donors and added high-resolution HLA genotyping. Rather than drawing on any new phenotypic data, the later analysis identified candidate immune exposures from TCR beta sequences and the way those sequences occurred across donors. An earlier analysis of around 580 of the donors used high-throughput TCR beta sequencing to judge whether each TCR beta V gene segment behaved as functional or pseudogenic. Alongside the repertoire data, information on donor age, sex, ethnicity and CMV serostatus was compiled. A later genetic analysis used genome-wide SNP genotypes for about three fifths of the roughly 700 donors, treating that subset as a discovery cohort. Every repertoire in the discovery cohort had been generated on one and the same sequencing platform. Class I and class II HLA loci were covered by the typing at four-digit resolution. Typing coverage differed by locus: A, B, C, DRB1 and DQB1 were typed in roughly 629-630 donors, DQA1 in about 550, DPA1 in 600 to 610, and DPB1 in about 450. Roughly 5 DR-DQ haplotypes were handled as single units for association and clustering, since linkage in the cohort was strong. Across 398 genotyped donors of the cohort, an average of about 250,000 unique TCR beta nucleotide sequences per donor were sequenced, and 15% to 20% of those sequences were non-productive.

Overall results and qualifications from the work: A later analysis associated some 17,000 TCR beta sequences with specific HLA alleles at a false discovery rate of 0.05. An association between a missense DCLRE1C variant and V-gene and J-gene trimming of TCR beta chains was found in a later genetic analysis and replicated in an independent cohort. Only TCR beta chains were sequenced in this cohort, and the absence of alpha or paired-chain data limited detectable features. Around 16 rarely observed V segments, including chromosome 9 orphons, were excluded from the earlier analysis of approximately 500 of the donors because counts were too low. A later analysis found that TCR association rates varied across HLA loci, with DRB1 alleles showing the most associated TCRs and HLA-C alleles the fewest. According to a later analysis, parvovirus B19, influenza, CMV and Epstein-Barr virus appeared linked to several top co-occurrence clusters. A further reported finding was that TCR beta sequences accurately predicted the HLA-A and HLA-B alleles for most subjects in the first cohort. The authors suggested that the approach could potentially be generalized to other disease states and immunological phenotypes. A later analysis found that most CMV-associated TCR beta chains appeared HLA-restricted, with HLA associations seemingly driven largely by CMV exposure. In a later genetic analysis, fewer N-insertions in productive TCRs were reported among donors in an Asian-associated ancestry cluster than the roughly 700-donor mean. A group of highly shared sequence variants was considered likely to be a technical artifact of the sequencing pipeline. Roughly uniform sequencing depth across donors was assumed in presence/absence analyses, although this assumption may not hold. A total of around 150 TCR beta chains were listed by the study as associated with cytomegalovirus. Cytomegalovirus status was reported to be diagnosed by the classifier with high specificity and sensitivity in both the original and validation cohorts. When HLA alleles, especially DR and DQ, strongly co-occurred, attributing TCR associations to individual alleles was difficult. Some IMGT-functional V segments, including TRBV6-2 and TRBV6-3, could not be distinguished by the 87-base-pair reads and were therefore excluded. In vitro tests confirmed that a few of the cytomegalovirus-associated TCR beta chains recognize cytomegalovirus antigens. For the cohort, immune exposure information was limited to CMV serostatus. Across donors, most TCR sequences were observed very rarely, whereas some public TCRs were present in many individuals. An earlier analysis of some 560 of the donors showed that most TCR beta V segments appeared in productive rearrangements either about 87% or about 30% of the time, which broadly matched IMGT annotations. HLA typing was unavailable for some donors at each locus, so association tests used only the typed subset. Linkage disequilibrium might explain the correlated functional status among segregating V segments, but an unknown experimental factor could not be ruled out. Compared with equally common non-associated chains, HLA-associated TCR beta chains in a later analysis were more clonally expanded and had lower generation probabilities.

Library creation used the immunoSEQ multiplex PCR assay. A mixture of 60 forward primers for TCR Vbeta segments and 13 reverse primers for TCR Jbeta segments was used in the multiplex PCR. The CDR3 region of rearranged TCR beta genes was amplified from genomic DNA by a multiplex PCR assay. On the Illumina HiSeq System, the amplified TCR beta libraries were sequenced as 87-base-pair reads. Turning to the authors' computational methods: In a later analysis, 70 million to 95 million unique TCR beta chains were counted across the approximately 640 repertoires, and roughly 11 million of these chains were shared by at least two donors. To remove PCR and sequencing errors, raw reads were error-corrected and collapsed into unique sequences using a nearest-neighbor algorithm that merged closely related sequences. V, D and J gene segments were assigned by aligning CDR3 sequences to IMGT reference sequences. For a sequence to be retained, a match of at least six nucleotides to both a V gene segment and a J gene segment was required. Rearrangements were classified as productive when the CDR3 lacked stop codons and remained in frame with V and J, and all other rearrangements were classified as non-productive. CDR3 was defined by IMGT convention, running from the second conserved V-encoded cysteine to the conserved J-encoded phenylalanine. The earlier analysis of a few hundred of the donors excluded sequences that lacked an unambiguous match to a single V gene segment. In an earlier analysis of some 590 of the donors, V segments were called functional above 56.7% productive rearrangements and were called segregating when the between-donor standard deviation exceeded 5%. To diagnose cytomegalovirus status from the catalog of TCR beta chain sequences, a statistical classification framework was built. In a later analysis, TCR nucleotide sequences were compared against IMGT/GENE-DB human TR gene sequences so that V and J genes could be assigned. A later analysis assigned CDR3 sequences and most-parsimonious VDJ recombination scenarios with the TCRdist pipeline. In a later analysis, every TCR beta chain was defined by the combination of its CDR3 amino acid sequence and its V-gene family, and reads without a unique V-gene family were dropped. To address suspected cross-contamination and a sequencing artifact, a later analysis removed over 500 highly shared, low-generation-probability nucleotide sequences. For each public chain, a later analysis derived a clonal expansion index from normalized ranks of inferred template counts within each repertoire. Generation probabilities in a later analysis came from a VDJ recombination model fitted to out-of-frame rearrangements, and those results were checked against IGoR. Hypergeometric tests were used in a later analysis to score TCR-TCR, TCR-HLA and TCR-CMV co-occurrence, with a repertoire-size bias correction applied to the TCR pairs. A later analysis estimated false discovery rates by permuting HLA or CMV assignments 20 times. In a later analysis, co-occurring TCRs were grouped using DBSCAN, with TCRdist sequence similarity added in when clustering inside HLA-allele-positive subsets. Repertoires with fewer than 30,000 or more than 120,000 public chains were left out of co-occurrence clustering, as were five repertoires with anomalous nucleotide sharing. Sourced from immuneACCESS, this table was stored by TCRdb with only in-frame sequences that have V and J called. A share of the clones is absent; for the studies checked, an unresolved V gene accounts for under half, and the remainder has no known explanation. The V and J calls and clone size were taken over from that table, and D and trimming were inferred from the DNA. The sample table lists around 200,000 clones, roughly 85% of them with a count of one. About 2.3% of the sample is in the top ten clones.

Taken from the germline V gene, the CDR1 and CDR2 loops are SNHLY and FYNNEI. The V end loses 7 bases and the J end loses 3 bases, and a stretch of 6 bases separates them. Its CDR3 holds 11 amino acids, cysteine through phenylalanine. The read is trimmed to its CDR3 DNA, 33 bases read in frame from base 1. The cohort consisted of 650 to 700 healthy bone marrow donors. At the time of sampling, every cohort member was nominally healthy, though immune exposures that went unrecorded were likely present. The donor tested CMV seronegative and was one of the 352 seronegative cohort members. A peripheral blood sample was provided by each donor, and peripheral blood mononuclear cells were used for TCR beta sequencing. The Qiagen DNeasy Blood Extraction Kit was used to extract genomic DNA from the blood cell samples. About this clone itself: The specificity of this receptor is unknown. Within one base of it there is no much larger clone, and no base qualities were kept.

The V and J genes are TRBV2 and TRBJ2-5, with TRBD2 tentatively as D gene (5 bases match). Input material: PBMCs. The source of this sequence is a woman aged 45 to 65 in good health and CMV-seronegative. The CDR3 protein sequence reads: CASTREETQYF. The DNA reads TGTGCCAGCACGAGGGAAGAGACCCAGTACTTC.